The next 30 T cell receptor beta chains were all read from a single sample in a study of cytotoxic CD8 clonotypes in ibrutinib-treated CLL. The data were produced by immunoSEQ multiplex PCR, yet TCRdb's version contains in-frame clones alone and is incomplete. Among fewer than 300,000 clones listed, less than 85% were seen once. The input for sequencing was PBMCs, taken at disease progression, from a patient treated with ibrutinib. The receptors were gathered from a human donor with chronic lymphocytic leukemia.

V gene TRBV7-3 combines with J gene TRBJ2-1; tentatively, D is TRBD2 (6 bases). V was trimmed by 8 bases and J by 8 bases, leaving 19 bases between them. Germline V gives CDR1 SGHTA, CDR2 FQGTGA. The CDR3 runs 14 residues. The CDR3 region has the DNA TGTGCCAGCGCCCGGGAGACTAGTGCCCATGAGCAGTTCTTC. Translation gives CASARETSAHEQFF.

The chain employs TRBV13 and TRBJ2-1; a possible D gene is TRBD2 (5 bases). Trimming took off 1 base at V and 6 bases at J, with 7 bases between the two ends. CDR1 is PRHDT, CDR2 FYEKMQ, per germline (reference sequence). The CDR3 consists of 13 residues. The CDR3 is CASSLASINEQFF. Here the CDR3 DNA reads TGTGCCAGCAGCTTAGCTAGCATCAATGAGCAGTTCTTC.

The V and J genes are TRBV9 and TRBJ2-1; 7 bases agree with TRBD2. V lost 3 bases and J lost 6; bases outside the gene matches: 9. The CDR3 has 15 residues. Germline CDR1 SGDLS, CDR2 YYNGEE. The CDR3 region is CASSARLAVGNEQFF. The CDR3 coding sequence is TGTGCCAGCAGCGCGAGACTAGCTGTGGGCAATGAGCAGTTCTTC.

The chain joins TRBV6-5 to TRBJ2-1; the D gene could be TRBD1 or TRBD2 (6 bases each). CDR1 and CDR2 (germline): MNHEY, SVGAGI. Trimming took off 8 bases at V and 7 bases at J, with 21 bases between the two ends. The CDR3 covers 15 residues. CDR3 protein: CASATGAGFGNEQFF. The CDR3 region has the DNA TGTGCCAGCGCAACGGGGGCAGGGTTTGGGAATGAGCAGTTCTTC.

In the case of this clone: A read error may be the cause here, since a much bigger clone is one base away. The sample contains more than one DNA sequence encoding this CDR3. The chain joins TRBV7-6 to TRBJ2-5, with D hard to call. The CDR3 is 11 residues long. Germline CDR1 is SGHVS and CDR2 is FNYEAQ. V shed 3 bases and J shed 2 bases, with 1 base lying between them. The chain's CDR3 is CASSLQETQYF. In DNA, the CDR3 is TGTGCCAGCAGCTTGCAAGAGACCCAGTACTTC.

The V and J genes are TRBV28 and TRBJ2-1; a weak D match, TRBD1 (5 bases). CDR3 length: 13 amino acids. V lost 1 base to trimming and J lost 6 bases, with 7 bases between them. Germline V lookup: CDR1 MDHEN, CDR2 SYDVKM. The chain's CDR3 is CASSLYRLNEQFF. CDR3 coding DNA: TGTGCCAGCAGTTTATACAGGCTCAATGAGCAGTTCTTC.

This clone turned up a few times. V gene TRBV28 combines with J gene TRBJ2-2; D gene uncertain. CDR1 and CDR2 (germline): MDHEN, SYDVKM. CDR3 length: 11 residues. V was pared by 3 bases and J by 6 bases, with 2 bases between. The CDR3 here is CASSFPGELFF. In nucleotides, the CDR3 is TGTGCCAGCAGTTTTCCCGGGGAGCTGTTTTTT.

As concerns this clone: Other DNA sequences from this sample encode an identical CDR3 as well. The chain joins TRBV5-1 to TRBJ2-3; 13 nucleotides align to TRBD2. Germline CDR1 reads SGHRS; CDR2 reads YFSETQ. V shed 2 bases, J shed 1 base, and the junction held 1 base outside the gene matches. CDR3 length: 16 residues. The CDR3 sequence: CASSLGLAGGTDTQYF. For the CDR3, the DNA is TGCGCCAGCAGCTTAGGACTAGCGGGGGGCACAGATACGCAGTATTTT.

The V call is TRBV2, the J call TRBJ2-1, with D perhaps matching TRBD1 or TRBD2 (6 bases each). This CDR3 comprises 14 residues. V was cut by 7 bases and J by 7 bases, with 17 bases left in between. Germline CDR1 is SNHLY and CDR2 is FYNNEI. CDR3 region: CASTGTRGGNEQFF. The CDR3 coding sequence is TGTGCCAGCACCGGGACCCGAGGGGGGAATGAGCAGTTCTTC.

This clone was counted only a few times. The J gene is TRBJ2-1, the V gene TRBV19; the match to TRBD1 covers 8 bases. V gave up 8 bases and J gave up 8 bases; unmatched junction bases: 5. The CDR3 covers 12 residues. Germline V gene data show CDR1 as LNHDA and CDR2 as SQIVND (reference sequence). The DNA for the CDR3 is TGTGCCAGTTCCCACAGGGGGGATGAGCAGTTCTTC. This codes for CASSHRGDEQFF.

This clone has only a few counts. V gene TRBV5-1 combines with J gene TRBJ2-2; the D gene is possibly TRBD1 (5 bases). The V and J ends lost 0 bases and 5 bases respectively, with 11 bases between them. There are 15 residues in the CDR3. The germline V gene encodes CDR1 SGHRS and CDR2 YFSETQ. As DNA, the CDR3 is TGCGCCAGCAGCTTGGCTTTAGGGGAAACCGGGGAGCTGTTTTTT. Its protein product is CASSLALGETGELFF.

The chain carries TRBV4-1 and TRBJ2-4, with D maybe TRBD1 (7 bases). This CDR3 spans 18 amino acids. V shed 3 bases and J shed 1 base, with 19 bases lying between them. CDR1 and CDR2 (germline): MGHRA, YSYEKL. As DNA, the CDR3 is TGCGCCAGCAGCCAGATCGGGAGACAGGGTCTGGCCAAAAACATTCAGTACTTC. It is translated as CASSQIGRQGLAKNIQYF.

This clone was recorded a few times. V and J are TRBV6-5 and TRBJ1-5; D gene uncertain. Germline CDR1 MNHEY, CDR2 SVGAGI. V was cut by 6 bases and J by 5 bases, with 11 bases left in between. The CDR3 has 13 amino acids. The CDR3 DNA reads TGTGCCAGCAGGGGGAGGTTTGATCAGCCCCAGCATTTT. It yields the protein CASRGRFDQPQHF.

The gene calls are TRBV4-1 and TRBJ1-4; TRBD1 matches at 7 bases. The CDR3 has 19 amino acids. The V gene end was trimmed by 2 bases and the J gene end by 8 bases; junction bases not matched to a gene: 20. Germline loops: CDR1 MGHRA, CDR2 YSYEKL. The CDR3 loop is CASSQNRQGGRSGSEKLFF. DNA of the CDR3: TGCGCCAGCAGCCAAAACCGACAGGGTGGTAGGAGTGGAAGCGAAAAACTGTTTTTT.

CDR3 in DNA: TGTGCCAGCAGCTCAGGGGCAACTAATGAAAAACTGTTTTTT. It is translated as CASSSGATNEKLFF. The chain recombines TRBV11-2 with TRBJ1-4; D is possibly TRBD1 (6 bases). V lost 4 bases, J lost 0 bases, and 6 bases lay in between. Germline CDR1 is SGHAT and CDR2 is FQNNGV. This CDR3 spans 14 amino acids.

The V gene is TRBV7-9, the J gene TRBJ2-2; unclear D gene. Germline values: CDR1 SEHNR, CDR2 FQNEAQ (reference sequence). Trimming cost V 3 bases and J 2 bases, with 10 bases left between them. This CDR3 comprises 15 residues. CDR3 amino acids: CASSFLGLNTGELFF. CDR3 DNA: TGTGCCAGCAGCTTTTTGGGGTTAAACACCGGGGAGCTGTTTTTT.

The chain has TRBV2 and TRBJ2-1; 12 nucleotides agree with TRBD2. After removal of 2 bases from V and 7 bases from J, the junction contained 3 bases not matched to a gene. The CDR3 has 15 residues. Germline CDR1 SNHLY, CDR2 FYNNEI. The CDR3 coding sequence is TGTGCCAGCAGTGAAACTAGCGGGAGGAAGAATGAGCAGTTCTTC. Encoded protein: CASSETSGRKNEQFF.

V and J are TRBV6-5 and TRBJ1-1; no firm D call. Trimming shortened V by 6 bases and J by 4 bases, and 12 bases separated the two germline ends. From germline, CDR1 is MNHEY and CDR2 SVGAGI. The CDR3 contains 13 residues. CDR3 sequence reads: CASREPIRTEAFF. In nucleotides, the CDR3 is TGTGCCAGCAGAGAACCAATACGCACTGAAGCTTTCTTT.

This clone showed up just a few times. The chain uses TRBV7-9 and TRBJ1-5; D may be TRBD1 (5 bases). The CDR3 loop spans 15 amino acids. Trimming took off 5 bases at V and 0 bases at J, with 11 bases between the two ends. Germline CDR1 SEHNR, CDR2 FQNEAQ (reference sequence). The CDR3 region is CASSPDGASNQPQHF. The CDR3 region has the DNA TGTGCCAGCAGCCCGGACGGGGCTAGCAATCAGCCCCAGCATTTT. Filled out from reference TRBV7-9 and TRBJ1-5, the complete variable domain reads DTGVSQNPRHKITKRGQNVTFRCDPISEHNRLYWYRQTLGQGPEFLTYFQNEAQLEKSRLLSDRFSAERPKGSFSTLEIQRTEQGDSAMYLCASSPDGASNQPQHFGDGTRLSIL.

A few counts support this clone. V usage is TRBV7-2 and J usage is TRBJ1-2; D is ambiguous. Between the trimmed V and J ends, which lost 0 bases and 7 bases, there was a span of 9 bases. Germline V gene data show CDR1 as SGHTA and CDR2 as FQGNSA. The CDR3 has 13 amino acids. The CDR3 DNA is TGTGCCAGCAGCTTAGCTGGGGTGGGTGGCTACACCTTC. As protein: CASSLAGVGGYTF.

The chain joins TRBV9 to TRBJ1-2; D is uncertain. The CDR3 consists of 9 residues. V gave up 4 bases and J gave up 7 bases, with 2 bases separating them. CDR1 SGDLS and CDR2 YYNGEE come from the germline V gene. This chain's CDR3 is CASSSGYTF. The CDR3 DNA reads TGTGCCAGCAGCTCTGGCTACACCTTC.

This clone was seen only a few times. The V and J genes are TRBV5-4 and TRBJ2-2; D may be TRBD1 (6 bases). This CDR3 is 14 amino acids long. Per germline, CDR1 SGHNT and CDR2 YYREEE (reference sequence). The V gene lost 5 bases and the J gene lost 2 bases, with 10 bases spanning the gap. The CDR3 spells CASSLDRNTGELFF. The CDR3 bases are TGTGCCAGCAGTCTGGACAGAAACACCGGGGAGCTGTTTTTT.

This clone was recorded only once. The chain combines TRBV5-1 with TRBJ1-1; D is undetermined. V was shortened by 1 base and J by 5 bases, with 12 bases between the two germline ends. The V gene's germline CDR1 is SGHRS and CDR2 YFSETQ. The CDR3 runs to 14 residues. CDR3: CASSLIGVGTEAFF. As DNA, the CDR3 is TGCGCCAGCAGCTTGATCGGGGTAGGGACTGAAGCTTTCTTT.

The CDR3 region is CASSLGADTQYF. Here the CDR3 DNA reads TGTGCCAGCAGCTTGGGGGCCGATACGCAGTATTTT. This chain joins TRBV7-2 and TRBJ2-3; tentatively, D is TRBD1 (6 bases). The CDR3 covers 12 residues. From germline, CDR1 is SGHTA and CDR2 FQGNSA. The germline V and J ends were trimmed by 3 bases and 6 bases, with 7 bases remaining between them.

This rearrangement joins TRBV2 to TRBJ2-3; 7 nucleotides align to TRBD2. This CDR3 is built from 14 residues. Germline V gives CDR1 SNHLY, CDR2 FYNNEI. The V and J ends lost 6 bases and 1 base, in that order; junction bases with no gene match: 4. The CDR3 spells CASRKRGGTDTQYF. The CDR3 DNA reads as TGTGCCAGCAGGAAACGGGGGGGCACAGATACGCAGTATTTT.

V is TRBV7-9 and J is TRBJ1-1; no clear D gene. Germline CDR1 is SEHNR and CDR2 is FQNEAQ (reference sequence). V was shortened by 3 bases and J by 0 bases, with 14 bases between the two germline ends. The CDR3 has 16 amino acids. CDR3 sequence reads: CASSFLTDPMNTEAFF. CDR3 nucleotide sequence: TGTGCCAGCAGCTTCCTCACAGACCCCATGAACACTGAAGCTTTCTTT.

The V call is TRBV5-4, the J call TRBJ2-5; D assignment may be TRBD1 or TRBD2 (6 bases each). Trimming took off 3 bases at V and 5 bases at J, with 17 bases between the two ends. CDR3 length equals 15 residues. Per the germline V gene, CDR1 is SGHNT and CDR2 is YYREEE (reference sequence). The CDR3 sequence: CASSSGDTGGETQYF. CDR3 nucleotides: TGTGCCAGCAGCTCCGGGGACACTGGGGGGGAGACCCAGTACTTC. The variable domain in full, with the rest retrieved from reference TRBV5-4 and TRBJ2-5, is ETGVTQSPTHLIKTRGQQVTLRCSSQSGHNTVSWYQQALGQGPQFIFQYYREEENGRGNFPPRFSGLQFPNYSSELNVNALELDDSALYLCASSSGDTGGETQYFGPGTRLLVL.

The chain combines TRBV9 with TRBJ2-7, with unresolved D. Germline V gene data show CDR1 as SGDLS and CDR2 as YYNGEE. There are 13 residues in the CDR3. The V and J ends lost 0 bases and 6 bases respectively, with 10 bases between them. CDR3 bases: TGTGCCAGCAGCGTAGCTACGACCTCCGAGCAGTACTTC. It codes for CASSVATTSEQYF.

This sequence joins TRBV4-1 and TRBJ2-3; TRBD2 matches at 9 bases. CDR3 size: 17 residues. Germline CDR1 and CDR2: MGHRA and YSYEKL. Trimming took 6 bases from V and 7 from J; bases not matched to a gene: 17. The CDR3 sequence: CASSGHLGRGGTHTQYF. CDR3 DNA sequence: TGCGCCAGCAGTGGCCACCTAGGGCGGGGGGGTACCCATACGCAGTATTTT.

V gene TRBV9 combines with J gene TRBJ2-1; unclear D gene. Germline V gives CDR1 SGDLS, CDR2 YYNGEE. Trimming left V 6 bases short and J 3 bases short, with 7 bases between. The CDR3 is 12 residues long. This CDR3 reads CASKPGYNEQFF. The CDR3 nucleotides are TGTGCCAGCAAGCCAGGCTACAATGAGCAGTTCTTC. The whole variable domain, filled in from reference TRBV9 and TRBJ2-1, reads DSGVTQTPKHLITATGQRVTLRCSPRSGDLSVYWYQQSLDQGLQFLIQYYNGEERAKGNILERFSAQQFPDLHSELNLSSLELGDSALYFCASKPGYNEQFFGPGTRLTVL.